This T cell receptor (beta chain) was sequenced for a study of cytomegalovirus exposure and HLA in healthy donors. Study overall: Genotyping showed roughly 81% of 350 to 400 donors falling in the Caucasian-associated ancestry cluster.

Regarding this clone: Its cognate antigen is unknown.

Study observations and caveats: According to the study, around 150 TCR beta chains were cytomegalovirus-associated.

Germline V gene sequence: CDR1 SEHNR, CDR2 FQNEAQ (reference sequence). The CDR3 has 14 amino acids. V was shortened by 4 bases and J by 6 bases, with 15 bases between the two germline ends. PCR primers comprised 60 Vbeta and 13 Jbeta primers. Assay used: immunoSEQ multiplex PCR; TCRdb lists only in-frame clones, some missing. The data show about 160,000 clones, 75% to 90% seen once. V is TRBV7-9 and J is TRBJ1-1; the D is unclear. The clonotype comes from a woman younger than 30 in good health and CMV-seronegative. Sequenced input: PBMCs. This CDR3 reads CASSSTQFTSEAFF. DNA of the CDR3: TGTGCCAGCAGCTCCACCCAATTTACATCTGAAGCTTTCTTT.